The next 21 T cell receptor beta chains were all read from a single sample in a study of blood T cell repertoires in COVID-19. Profiled with immunoSEQ multiplex PCR; TCRdb holds only in-frame clones, not every one. The data show 330,000 or so clones, with about nine tenths seen just once and 9.5% to 10% held by the top ten. The sample comprised peripheral blood. The receptors shown here come from a man in his thirties or forties with COVID-19, enrolled during active disease.

V is TRBV19 and J is TRBJ1-5; D not certain. The CDR3 is 14 residues long. The V end lost 0 bases, the J end lost 6 bases, and 9 bases lay between the germline ends. Looked up from germline, CDR1 is LNHDA and CDR2 is SQIVND (reference sequence). CDR3 sequence (DNA): TGTGCCAGTAGTATAGATCAGGAGGTTCAGCCCCAGCATTTT. Its protein product is CASSIDQEVQPQHF. Drawing the rest from reference TRBV19 and TRBJ1-5, the complete variable domain is DGGITQSPKYLFRKEGQNVTLSCEQNLNHDAMYWYRQDPGQGLRLIYYSQIVNDFQKGDIAEGYSVSREKKESFPLTVTSAQKNPTAFYLCASSIDQEVQPQHFGDGTRLSIL.

The V gene is TRBV7-8, the J gene TRBJ2-5; D possibly corresponds to TRBD1 (6 bases). Deletions cut 1 base from V and 5 bases from J, with 17 bases between. The CDR3 has 16 amino acids. The germline gives CDR1 SGHVS, CDR2 FQNEAQ. CDR3 coding DNA: TGTGCCAGCAGCTTAGAGGTCAGGGGATTGGGGGAGACCCAGTACTTC. It translates to CASSLEVRGLGETQYF.

V gene TRBV6-5 combines with J gene TRBJ2-1; 8 bases map to TRBD2. The length of the CDR3 is 12 residues. In germline, CDR1 is MNHEY, CDR2 SVGAGI. V was pared by 6 bases and J by 9 bases, with 4 bases of the junction left unmatched. The CDR3 DNA follows: TGTGCCAGCAGATTCACTAGCGGTGAGCAGTTCTTC. Amino acids: CASRFTSGEQFF.

V is TRBV19 and J is TRBJ2-6; D gene uncertain. The V end lost 1 base, the J end lost 0 bases, and 10 bases lay between the germline ends. The length of the CDR3 is 17 residues. Germline V gene sequence: CDR1 LNHDA, CDR2 SQIVND (reference sequence). CDR3: CASSIAPYFSGANVLTF. The CDR3 nucleotides are TGTGCCAGTAGTATAGCCCCCTACTTCTCTGGGGCCAACGTCCTGACTTTC.

This chain connects TRBV25-1 to TRBJ2-1; D unresolved. The CDR3 spans 14 residues. V lost 0 bases to trimming and J lost 4 bases, with 7 bases between them. CDR1 and CDR2 from the germline V gene are MGHDK and SYGVNS. CDR3 loop: CASSEYDSYNEQFF. The DNA for the CDR3 is TGTGCCAGCAGTGAATACGACTCTTACAATGAGCAGTTCTTC.

The sample holds many counts of this clone. V gene TRBV7-2 combines with J gene TRBJ1-2, with 7 bases aligning to TRBD1. CDR3 size: 14 residues. Germline values: CDR1 SGHTA, CDR2 FQGNSA. The trim removed 5 bases at V and 3 bases at J, leaving 6 bases unmatched. CDR3 in DNA: TGTGCCAGCAGCCCCGGGACAGCTTACTATGGCTACACCTTC. Translating gives CASSPGTAYYGYTF.

The CDR3 region has the DNA TGTGCCAGCAGCCCCTCCGACAGGCCAACTACCTACGAGCAGTACTTC. This encodes CASSPSDRPTTYEQYF. This rearrangement joins TRBV9 to TRBJ2-7; D may be TRBD1 (6 bases). The germline gives CDR1 SGDLS, CDR2 YYNGEE. This CDR3 has 16 residues. Trimming took off 4 bases at V and 2 bases at J, with 19 bases between the two ends.

This clone showed up just once. This rearrangement joins TRBV11-2 to TRBJ2-5; unclear D gene. The V gene's germline CDR1 is SGHAT and CDR2 FQNNGV. CDR3 length: 13 residues. Trimming removed 3 bases at V and 4 bases at J, with 9 bases between. The DNA for the CDR3 is TGTGCCAGCAGCTTCCGGTCGGGAGAGACCCAGTACTTC. This gives the protein CASSFRSGETQYF. Combining the CDR3 with reference TRBV11-2 and TRBJ2-5 gives the whole variable domain EAGVAQSPRYKIIEKRQSVAFWCNPISGHATLYWYQQILGQGPKLLIQFQNNGVVDDSQLPKDRFSAERLKGVDSTLKIQPAKLEDSAVYLCASSFRSGETQYFGPGTRLLVL.

V and J are TRBV11-3 and TRBJ2-5; maybe TRBD2 (5 bases). This CDR3 has 14 residues. Germline V CDR1 and CDR2: SGHNT, YENEEA. Trimming took off 1 base at V and 0 bases at J, with 6 bases between the two ends. CDR3 loop: CASSLGGYQETQYF. CDR3 in DNA: TGTGCCAGCAGCTTAGGAGGGTACCAAGAGACCCAGTACTTC.

This clone was seen a single time. The rearrangement uses TRBV6-5 and TRBJ2-5; TRBD1 matches 7 bases. The CDR3 runs to 13 residues. V was clipped by 6 bases and J by 3 bases; unmatched bases: 4. In germline, CDR1 is MNHEY, CDR2 SVGAGI. CDR3 region: CASRRQGEETQYF. CDR3 bases: TGTGCCAGCAGGAGACAGGGAGAAGAGACCCAGTACTTC.

The chain links TRBV4-3 to TRBJ2-3, with 15 bases matching TRBD2. Germline V gives CDR1 LGHNA, CDR2 YSLEER. J was trimmed by 0 bases and V by 3 bases; bases with no gene match: 4. The CDR3 contains 18 residues. CDR3 amino acids: CASSHGTSGGLSTDTQYF. CDR3 nucleotide sequence: TGCGCCAGCAGCCACGGGACTAGCGGGGGGCTAAGCACAGATACGCAGTATTTT.

V usage is TRBV7-2 and J usage is TRBJ2-1, with 7 bases lining up with TRBD1. This CDR3 spans 16 amino acids. V lost 1 base, J lost 1 base, and 4 bases stayed unmatched. CDR1 SGHTA and CDR2 FQGNSA come from the germline V gene. The DNA of the CDR3 is TGTGCCAGCAGCTTAGGACAGGGCTTTTCCTACAATGAGCAGTTCTTC. Amino acids: CASSLGQGFSYNEQFF.

There are a few counts of this clone. The chain combines TRBV28 with TRBJ1-2; 9 bases fit TRBD1. V was pared by 6 bases and J by 8 bases, with 4 bases of the junction left unmatched. CDR1 is MDHEN and CDR2 is SYDVKM in the germline V gene. The CDR3 extends over 12 amino acids. CDR3 nucleotide sequence: TGTGCCAGCAGGGGACAGGGAGGAGGCTACACCTTC. Its translation: CASRGQGGGYTF.

The V and J genes are TRBV10-3 and TRBJ2-7; D is perhaps TRBD2 (5 bases). The germline CDR1 and CDR2 sequences are ENHRY and SYGVKD. V was clipped by 0 bases and J by 7 bases, with 10 bases between them. The CDR3 covers 13 residues. The CDR3 region has the DNA TGTGCCATCAGTGAGTCGCGGGTTAATGAGCAGTACTTC. Translated: CAISESRVNEQYF.

This chain connects TRBV3-1 (or the pseudogene TRBV3-2) to TRBJ1-1; 11 bases are a match to TRBD1. The CDR3 is 16 residues long. Unmatched junction bases numbered 9, after V lost 3 bases and J lost 6 bases. CDR1 LGHDT and CDR2 YNNKEL come from the germline V gene (reference sequence). CDR3 DNA sequence: TGTGCCAGCAGCCATCAGCTTCGGGACAGGGGGGCTGAAGCTTTCTTT. Translation gives CASSHQLRDRGAEAFF.

The chain joins TRBV7-8 to TRBJ2-7; 9 nucleotides agree with TRBD1. Losses at the gene ends were 5 bases for V and 6 bases for J; bases not matched to a gene: 8. The CDR3 is made up of 14 amino acids. Germline CDR1 SGHVS, CDR2 FQNEAQ. Here the CDR3 DNA reads TGTGCCAGCAGCAAAAGCACAGGGGGCAGCGAGCAGTACTTC. Its protein is CASSKSTGGSEQYF.

The chain carries TRBV4-2 and TRBJ1-2; D may be TRBD1 (5 bases). Trimming stripped 0 bases from V and 8 bases from J, with 22 bases between. Germline V gene lookup returns CDR1 LGHNA and CDR2 YNFKEQ. The CDR3 is 17 amino acids. The CDR3 loop reads CASSQDRETDINSGYTF. The CDR3 bases are TGTGCCAGCAGCCAAGATCGGGAGACAGATATTAATTCCGGCTACACCTTC.

This chain joins TRBV10-3 and TRBJ1-5; 7 bases map to TRBD1. With V trimmed by 0 bases and J by 7 bases, 6 bases remained unmatched. The CDR3 consists of 15 residues. Per germline, CDR1 ENHRY and CDR2 SYGVKD. In DNA, the CDR3 is TGTGCCATCAGTGAGTCTAGGCAGGGGGTACAGCCCCAGCATTTT. Protein sequence: CAISESRQGVQPQHF.

The genes are TRBV6-4 and TRBJ2-1, with a possible D match to TRBD1 (6 bases). Trimming took off 2 bases at V and 2 bases at J, with 7 bases between the two ends. From germline, CDR1 is MRHNA and CDR2 SNTAGT. The CDR3 loop spans 14 amino acids. The CDR3 coding sequence is TGTGCCAGCAGTGACACAGGGCCCTACAATGAGCAGTTCTTC. Protein product: CASSDTGPYNEQFF.

This clone was recorded only once. The V call is TRBV18, the J call TRBJ2-5; 9 bases match TRBD2. After removal of 3 bases from V and 2 bases from J, the junction contained 4 bases not matched to a gene. Germline assignment: CDR1 KGHSH and CDR2 LQKENI. CDR3 length equals 15 residues. CDR3 nucleotide sequence: TGTGCCAGCTCACCGGGACTAGCACTTCAAGAGACCCAGTACTTC. Translated, it gives CASSPGLALQETQYF.

This chain connects TRBV27 to TRBJ2-7; no clear D gene. V was cut by 10 bases and J by 0 bases, with 13 bases left in between. CDR1 and CDR2 (germline): MNHEY, SMNVEV (reference sequence). The CDR3 loop spans 13 amino acids. The CDR3 nucleotides read TGTGCCACCGCCTATGCTCTCTCCTACGAGCAGTACTTC. Encoded protein: CATAYALSYEQYF.